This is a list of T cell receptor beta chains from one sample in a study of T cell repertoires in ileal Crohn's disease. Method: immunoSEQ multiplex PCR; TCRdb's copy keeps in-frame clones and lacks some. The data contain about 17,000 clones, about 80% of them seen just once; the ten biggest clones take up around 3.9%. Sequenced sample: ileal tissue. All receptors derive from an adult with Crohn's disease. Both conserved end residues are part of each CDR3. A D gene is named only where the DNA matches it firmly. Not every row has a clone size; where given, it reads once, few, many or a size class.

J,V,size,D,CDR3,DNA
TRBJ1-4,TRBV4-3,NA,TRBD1,CASSQVTGSSEKLFF,TGCGCCAGCAGCCAAGTGACAGGGAGTTCGGAAAAACTGTTTTTT
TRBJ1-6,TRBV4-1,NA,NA,CASSQDTKDRRVRLDSPLHF,TGCGCCAGCAGCCAAGATACTAAAGACAGGAGGGTTCGATTGGATTCACCCCTCCACTTT
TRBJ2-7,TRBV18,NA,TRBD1,CASSYDRGREQYF,TGTGCCAGCTCATACGACAGGGGCCGCGAGCAGTACTTC
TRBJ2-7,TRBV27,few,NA,CASSFPHLFSYEQYF,TGTGCCAGCAGTTTTCCACACCTGTTCTCCTACGAGCAGTACTTC
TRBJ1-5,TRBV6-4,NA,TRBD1,CARLGQGDCPPQHF,TGTGCCAGATTGGGACAGGGTGACTGTCCGCCCCAGCATTTT
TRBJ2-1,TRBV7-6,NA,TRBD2,CASSFSGGGQYNEQFF,TGTGCCAGCAGCTTCTCTGGCGGGGGGCAGTACAATGAGCAGTTCTTC
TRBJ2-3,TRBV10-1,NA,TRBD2,CASSPLAGGTDTQYF,TGCGCCAGCAGTCCCCTAGCGGGGGGCACAGATACGCAGTATTTT
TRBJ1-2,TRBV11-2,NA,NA,CASSLDFGANYGYTF,TGTGCCAGCAGCTTAGATTTCGGGGCTAACTATGGCTACACCTTC
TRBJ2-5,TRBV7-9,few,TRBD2,CASSLSGGQETQYF,TGTGCCAGCAGCCTCTCGGGGGGACAAGAGACCCAGTACTTC
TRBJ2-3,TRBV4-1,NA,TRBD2,CASSQDGRGGDTQYF,TGCGCCAGCAGCCAAGATGGGAGGGGCGGAGATACGCAGTATTTT
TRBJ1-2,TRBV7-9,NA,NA,CASSPVGARELYGYTF,TGTGCCAGCAGCCCCGTAGGTGCCAGGGAACTCTATGGCTACACCTTC
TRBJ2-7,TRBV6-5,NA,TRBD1,CASSYSGTGGYEQYF,TGTGCCAGCAGTTACTCCGGGACAGGGGGCTACGAGCAGTACTTC
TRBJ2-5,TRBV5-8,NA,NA,CASSLDRETQYF,TGTGCCAGCAGCTTGGATAGGGAGACCCAGTACTTC
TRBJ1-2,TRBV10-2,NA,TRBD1,CASSDYRQGLAGYTF,TGCGCCAGCAGTGATTACAGACAGGGCTTGGCTGGCTACACCTTC
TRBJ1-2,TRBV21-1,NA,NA,CASSGRDSEPYGYTF,TGTGCCAGCAGCGGGAGGGACAGCGAGCCCTATGGCTACACCTTC
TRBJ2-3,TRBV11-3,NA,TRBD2,CASSSSGGAQDTQYF,TGTGCCAGCAGCTCTAGCGGGGGGGCCCAAGATACGCAGTATTTT
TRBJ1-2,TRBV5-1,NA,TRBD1,CASNNGGQGRDYGYTF,TGCGCCAGCAACAATGGTGGACAGGGACGCGACTATGGCTACACCTTC
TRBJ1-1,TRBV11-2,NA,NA,CASSLDPRGSTEAFF,TGTGCCAGCAGCTTAGACCCCCGGGGTTCCACTGAAGCTTTCTTT
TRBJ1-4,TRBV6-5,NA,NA,CASSSRGLRVEKLFF,TGTGCCAGCAGTTCTAGGGGTCTACGAGTTGAAAAACTGTTTTTT
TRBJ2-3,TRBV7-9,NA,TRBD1,CASRDRSTDTQYF,TGTGCCAGTCGGGACAGAAGCACAGATACGCAGTATTTT
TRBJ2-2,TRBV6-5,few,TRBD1,CASSYGTGRTGELFF,TGTGCCAGCAGTTATGGGACAGGGAGAACCGGGGAGCTGTTTTTT
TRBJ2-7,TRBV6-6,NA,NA,CASSSEGHSYEQYF,TGTGCCAGCAGTTCGGAAGGACATTCCTACGAGCAGTACTTC
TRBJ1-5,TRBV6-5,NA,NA,CASSYPTPQHF,TGTGCCAGCAGTTACCCCACGCCCCAGCATTTT
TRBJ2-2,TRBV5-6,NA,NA,CASSFLSAGPGELFF,TGTGCCAGCAGCTTTCTATCGGCAGGGCCCGGGGAGCTGTTTTTT
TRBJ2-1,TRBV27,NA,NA,CASSPQLAYNEQFF,TGTGCCAGCAGCCCGCAACTAGCCTACAATGAGCAGTTCTTC
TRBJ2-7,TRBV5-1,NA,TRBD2,CASSLKGGSLYEQYF,TGCGCCAGCAGCTTGAAAGGCGGGAGTCTATACGAGCAGTACTTC
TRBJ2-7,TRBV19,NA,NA,CASSNPGDSSYEQYF,TGTGCCAGTAGTAACCCAGGCGATAGCTCCTACGAGCAGTACTTC
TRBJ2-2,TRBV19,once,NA,CASSVRATTSTGELFF,TGTGCCAGTAGCGTCCGGGCCACCACCAGCACCGGGGAGCTGTTTTTT
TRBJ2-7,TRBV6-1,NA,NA,CASSTTPGLQNEQYF,TGTGCCAGCAGTACGACACCGGGACTCCAAAACGAGCAGTACTTC
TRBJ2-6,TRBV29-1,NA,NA,CSVEAGAGANVLTF,TGCAGCGTTGAAGCGGGGGCTGGGGCCAACGTCCTGACTTTC
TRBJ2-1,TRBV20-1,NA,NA,CSARALTEQFF,TGCAGTGCTAGGGCCCTGACAGAGCAGTTCTTC
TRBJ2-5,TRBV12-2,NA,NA,CASRRRTSGGAGTQYF,TGTGCAAGTCGCCGCCGGACTAGCGGGGGGGCTGGGACCCAGTACTTC
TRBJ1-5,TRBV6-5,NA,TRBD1,CASRISQGAGQPQHF,TGTGCCAGCCGAATAAGTCAGGGGGCCGGGCAGCCCCAGCATTTT
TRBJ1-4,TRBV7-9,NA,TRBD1,CASSGDRGSTNEKLFF,TGTGCCAGCAGCGGGGACAGGGGTAGCACTAATGAAAAACTGTTTTTT
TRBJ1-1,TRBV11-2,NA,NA,CASSYTNTEAFF,TGTGCCAGCAGCTATACGAACACTGAAGCTTTCTTT
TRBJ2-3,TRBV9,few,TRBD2,CASSVLAGAGTDTQYF,TGTGCCAGCAGCGTTCTAGCGGGAGCGGGCACAGATACGCAGTATTTT
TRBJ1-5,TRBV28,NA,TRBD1,CASSSPQGWQPQHF,TGTGCCAGCAGTTCCCCACAGGGGTGGCAGCCCCAGCATTTT
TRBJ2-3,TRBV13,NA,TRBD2,CASSSPGLAGADTQYF,TGTGCCAGCAGCTCGCCGGGACTAGCGGGGGCAGATACGCAGTATTTT
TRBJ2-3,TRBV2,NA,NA,CASSRDSSADTQYF,TGTGCCAGCAGTCGGGACTCCTCCGCAGATACGCAGTATTTT
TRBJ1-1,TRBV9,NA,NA,CASSVNLETGESEAFF,TGTGCCAGCAGCGTCAACCTCGAGACAGGAGAAAGTGAAGCTTTCTTT
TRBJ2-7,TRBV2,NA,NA,CASSRLGLFIHEQYF,TGTGCCAGCAGTCGCCTGGGACTTTTTATCCACGAGCAGTACTTC
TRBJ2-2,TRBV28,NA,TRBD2,CASSLGEGSTGELFF,TGTGCCAGCAGTTTGGGGGAGGGATCCACCGGGGAGCTGTTTTTT
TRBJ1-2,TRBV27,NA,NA,CASSEQGNYGYTF,TGTGCCAGCAGCGAACAGGGAAACTATGGCTACACCTTC
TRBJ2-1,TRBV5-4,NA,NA,CASTQDARGNEQFF,TGTGCCAGCACCCAGGACGCCCGGGGGAATGAGCAGTTCTTC
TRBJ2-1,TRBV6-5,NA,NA,CASTQPPTNEQFF,TGTGCCAGCACCCAGCCCCCTACGAATGAGCAGTTCTTC
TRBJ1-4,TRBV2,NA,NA,CASREQGPNEKLFF,TGTGCCAGCAGGGAACAGGGTCCTAATGAAAAACTGTTTTTT
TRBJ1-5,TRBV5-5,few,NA,CASSQDSHSNQPQHF,TGTGCCAGCAGCCAGGACAGTCATAGCAATCAGCCCCAGCATTTT
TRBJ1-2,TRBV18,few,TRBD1,CASSPGQVWAGYTF,TGTGCCAGCTCACCGGGACAGGTTTGGGCTGGCTACACCTTC
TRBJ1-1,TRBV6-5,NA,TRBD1,CASRTGDVTEAFF,TGTGCCAGCAGGACAGGGGACGTTACTGAAGCTTTCTTT
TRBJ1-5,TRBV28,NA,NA,CASISGGYQPQHF,TGTGCCAGCATAAGTGGGGGATACCAGCCCCAGCATTTT
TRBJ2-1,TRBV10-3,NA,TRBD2,CAISERTSGNNEQFF,TGTGCCATCAGTGAGAGGACTAGCGGAAACAATGAGCAGTTCTTC
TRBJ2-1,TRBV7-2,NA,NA,CASSSWEVRNEQFF,TGTGCCAGCAGCTCCTGGGAGGTTAGGAATGAGCAGTTCTTC